The source of this T cell receptor (beta chain) is a study of blood T cell repertoires in COVID-19. CDR3 length: 14 residues. Deletions cut 0 bases from V and 2 bases from J, with 8 bases between. In germline, CDR1 is MNHEY, CDR2 SVGAGI. This clone came up once. The authors' processing: The authors estimated nucleated cell counts from reference gene primer amplification. TCRdb keeps only in-frame clones here, not all; method: immunoSEQ multiplex PCR. The DNA gave D and trimming, while V, J and clone size come from that table. This table holds under 400,000 clones, 88% found once. The rearrangement uses TRBV6-5 and TRBJ2-7, with D possibly being TRBD2 (5 bases). Material for sequencing was PBMCs or T cells enriched from blood (not recorded which). The clonotype originates from a woman aged 25 to 45 who had been exposed to COVID-19. CDR3: CASSYSAVTYEQYF. CDR3 nucleotides: TGTGCCAGCAGTTACTCAGCGGTTACCTACGAGCAGTACTTC.